One and the same sample provided the 32 T cell receptor beta chains below, sequenced in a study of identifying expanded T cells in peripheral blood. The repertoire was sequenced with immunoSEQ multiplex PCR; TCRdb's copy has only in-frame clones and lacks some. The repertoire holds tens of thousands of clones, approximately 88% seen once, with 4% to 4.5% in the top ten. The sequenced material came from blood. These TCRs come from a person aged 18 to 70 in good health.

This clone was recorded only once. The chain couples TRBV12-5 to TRBJ2-3, with D uncertain. CDR1 LGHNT and CDR2 FRNRAP come from the germline V gene. This CDR3 is built from 18 residues. V was cut by 0 bases and J by 2 bases, with 18 bases left in between. The CDR3, as DNA: TGTGCTAGTGGTTTGGTAGTTGTAATTGAGGTTTTCACAGATACGCAGTATTTT. Translated, it gives CASGLVVVIEVFTDTQYF.

The rearrangement joins TRBV5-1 to TRBJ1-2; 12 nucleotides align to TRBD1. V dropped 0 bases and J dropped 8; count of bases not matched to a gene: 5. The germline V gene encodes CDR1 SGHRS and CDR2 YFSETQ. This CDR3 spans 15 amino acids. The CDR3 here is CASSLVGQGAEGYTF. DNA for the CDR3: TGCGCCAGCAGCTTGGTGGGACAGGGGGCGGAAGGCTACACCTTC.

The gene calls are TRBV7-9 and TRBJ2-7; D ambiguous. Trimming shortened V by 1 base and J by 5 bases, and 9 bases separated the two germline ends. The CDR3 covers 13 residues. Germline CDR1 and CDR2: SEHNR and FQNEAQ (reference sequence). DNA for the CDR3: TGTGCCAGCAGCTTAGGAAGTGGCAACGAGCAGTACTTC. Protein sequence: CASSLGSGNEQYF.

This clone occurred a few times. J is TRBJ1-1 and V is TRBV21-1. TRBV21-1 is given as a pseudogene. The CDR3 has 15 amino acids. The CDR3 protein is CASSKEGSMNTEAFF. The DNA of the CDR3 is TGTGCCAGCAGCAAAGAGGGCAGCATGAACACTGAAGCTTTCTTT.

The rearrangement joins TRBV5-1 to TRBJ1-6; 7 bases are shared with TRBD1. The CDR3 is made up of 16 amino acids. Germline-derived CDR1 and CDR2 are SGHRS and YFSETQ. V lost 3 bases to trimming and J lost 7 bases; unmatched junction nucleotides: 10. CDR3: CASSSSGGSLNSPLHF. The DNA of the CDR3 is TGCGCCAGCAGCTCCTCAGGGGGATCTCTCAATTCACCCCTCCACTTT.

This clone came up once. V is TRBV19 and J is TRBJ2-2; D gene ambiguous. CDR1 LNHDA and CDR2 SQIVND come from the germline V gene (reference sequence). CDR3 length: 12 residues. V lost 5 bases and J lost 6, with 7 bases in between. The CDR3 DNA is TGTGCCAGTAGTCCTCTCCCCGGGGAGCTGTTTTTT. This encodes CASSPLPGELFF.

This clone has a handful of counts. The rearrangement uses TRBV7-9 and TRBJ2-7; D gene uncertain. The V end was cut by 4 bases, the J end by 3 bases, with 10 bases between. Germline CDR1 and CDR2: SEHNR and FQNEAQ (reference sequence). The CDR3 is 13 residues long. The CDR3 is CASSSALIYEQYF. The CDR3 region has the DNA TGTGCCAGCAGCTCAGCCCTTATCTACGAGCAGTACTTC. Full variable domain (remainder filled in from reference TRBV7-9 and TRBJ2-7): DTGVSQNPRHKITKRGQNVTFRCDPISEHNRLYWYRQTLGQGPEFLTYFQNEAQLEKSRLLSDRFSAERPKGSFSTLEIQRTEQGDSAMYLCASSSALIYEQYFGPGTRLTVT.

For the CDR3, the DNA is TGCGCCAGCAAACCAGGAGGTCAAGAGACCCAGTACTTC. It encodes CASKPGGQETQYF. V gene TRBV5-1 combines with J gene TRBJ2-5, with D perhaps TRBD2 (5 bases). The CDR3 runs to 13 residues. The germline CDR1 and CDR2 sequences are SGHRS and YFSETQ. Trimming cost V 6 bases and J 2 bases, with 11 bases left between them.

The rearrangement uses TRBV10-3 and TRBJ2-7; 8 bases match TRBD1. In germline, CDR1 is ENHRY, CDR2 SYGVKD. The J segment lost 1 base and the V segment lost 6 bases, leaving 5 bases of the junction unmatched. The CDR3 length is 14 residues. In DNA form, the CDR3 reads TGTGCCATCAGGGGACAGGTTGAATCCTACGAGCAGTACTTC. Translation gives CAIRGQVESYEQYF.

The J gene is TRBJ1-5, the V gene TRBV27; D is unclear. Germline V lookup: CDR1 MNHEY, CDR2 SMNVEV (reference sequence). The CDR3 spans 13 residues. Trimming removed 3 bases at V and 1 base at J, with 4 bases between. Here the CDR3 reads CASSLFSNQPQHF. CDR3 bases: TGTGCCAGCAGTTTGTTCAGCAATCAGCCCCAGCATTTT.

The V gene is TRBV7-6, the J gene TRBJ1-1, with TRBD1 matching over 10 bases. The CDR3 is 18 amino acids. The V segment lost 5 bases and the J segment 0 bases; nucleotides outside the gene matches: 12. Germline CDR1 reads SGHVS; CDR2 reads FNYEAQ. The CDR3 is CASSQMTGTGAMNTEAFF. Written as DNA, the CDR3 is TGTGCCAGCAGCCAGATGACCGGGACAGGGGCCATGAACACTGAAGCTTTCTTT.

This clone has more than one count but fewer than ten. The chain recombines TRBV2 with TRBJ2-7; either TRBD1 or TRBD2 may fit D (5 bases each). V was shortened by 6 bases and J by 6 bases, with 21 bases between the two germline ends. The CDR3 is made up of 15 amino acids. Germline CDR1 and CDR2: SNHLY and FYNNEI. The CDR3, as DNA: TGTGCCAGCAGGGGTTTTATCAGGGAACGGGGCGAGCAGTACTTC. This codes for CASRGFIRERGEQYF.

The V call is TRBV6-1, the J call TRBJ2-7; D remains unclear. The CDR3 extends over 13 amino acids. Germline CDR1 is MNHNS and CDR2 is SASEGT. V gave up 1 base and J gave up 5 bases, with 9 bases separating them. The CDR3 spells CASSEGDRNEQYF. Written as DNA, the CDR3 is TGTGCCAGCAGTGAAGGGGATAGGAACGAGCAGTACTTC.

The chain carries TRBV6-6 and TRBJ2-3; no reliable D call. This CDR3 is 15 amino acids long. In germline, CDR1 is MNHNY, CDR2 SVGAGI (reference sequence). The V gene lost 6 bases and the J gene lost 0 bases, with 13 bases spanning the gap. The CDR3 DNA is TGTGCCAGCAGCCCCCTAGGTGCTAGCACAGATACGCAGTATTTT. Protein: CASSPLGASTDTQYF.

The V gene is TRBV18, the J gene TRBJ1-1; tentative D call: TRBD1 (6 bases). This CDR3 spans 15 amino acids. The germline CDR1 and CDR2 sequences are KGHSH and LQKENI. Between the trimmed V and J ends, which lost 2 bases and 4 bases, there was a span of 14 bases. CDR3 region: CASSPGLGGGTEAFF. CDR3 in DNA: TGTGCCAGCTCACCAGGCCTAGGAGGGGGCACTGAAGCTTTCTTT.

This clone was seen ten or more times. V is TRBV11-3 and J is TRBJ2-3; weak D call: TRBD2 (6 bases). V was clipped by 6 bases and J by 5 bases, with 15 bases between them. Germline-derived CDR1 and CDR2 are SGHNT and YENEEA. This CDR3 contains 14 residues. CDR3 sequence (DNA): TGTGCCAGCAGTCAAGGGCGGGACGTAGATACGCAGTATTTT. It encodes CASSQGRDVDTQYF.

The chain is built from TRBV19 and TRBJ2-7; TRBD1 aligns across 9 bases. V shed 7 bases, J shed 3 bases, and the junction held 10 bases outside the gene matches. CDR1 is LNHDA and CDR2 is SQIVND in the germline V gene (reference sequence). This CDR3 contains 15 residues. The DNA for the CDR3 is TGTGCCAGTAACCCCGGGACAGGGAATAACTACGAGCAGTACTTC. Protein: CASNPGTGNNYEQYF. Filled out from reference TRBV19 and TRBJ2-7, the complete variable domain reads DGGITQSPKYLFRKEGQNVTLSCEQNLNHDAMYWYRQDPGQGLRLIYYSQIVNDFQKGDIAEGYSVSREKKESFPLTVTSAQKNPTAFYLCASNPGTGNNYEQYFGPGTRLTVT.

This chain links TRBV6-4 with TRBJ2-3; TRBD2 matches at 11 bases. CDR1 is MRHNA and CDR2 is SNTAGT in the germline V gene. V shed 3 bases, J shed 4 bases, and the junction held 3 bases outside the gene matches. This CDR3 has 15 residues. CDR3 amino acids: CASSELAGVADTQYF. In DNA form, the CDR3 reads TGTGCCAGCAGTGAACTAGCGGGAGTGGCAGATACGCAGTATTTT.

V is TRBV7-7 and J is TRBJ2-7, with D unclear. This CDR3 spans 13 amino acids. V was trimmed by 1 base and J by 5 bases, leaving 9 bases between them. The germline V gene encodes CDR1 SSHAT and CDR2 FNYEAQ (reference sequence). CDR3 residues: CASSLVAGHEQYF. The CDR3 DNA sequence: TGTGCCAGCAGCTTAGTTGCCGGCCACGAGCAGTACTTC.

CDR3 region: CASSLAVQGTGELFF. The CDR3 DNA follows: TGCGCCAGCAGCTTGGCCGTGCAGGGAACCGGGGAGCTGTTTTTT. The V gene is TRBV5-1, the J gene TRBJ2-2; D possibly corresponds to TRBD1 (5 bases). The V and J ends lost 0 bases and 5 bases respectively, with 11 bases between them. CDR1 is SGHRS and CDR2 is YFSETQ in the germline V gene. The CDR3 is 15 residues long.

V gene TRBV9 combines with J gene TRBJ1-3, with D unclear. The CDR3 is made up of 14 amino acids. Trimming removed 3 bases at V and 0 bases at J, with 7 bases between. The germline V gene encodes CDR1 SGDLS and CDR2 YYNGEE. CDR3 amino acids: CASSAASSGNTIYF. The CDR3 DNA follows: TGTGCCAGCAGCGCCGCGTCCTCTGGAAACACCATATATTTT.

In the case of this clone: The same CDR3 arises from other DNA sequences in this sample as well. This rearrangement joins TRBV18 to TRBJ2-7, with 8 positions matching TRBD1. The CDR3 contains 13 residues. The trim removed 4 bases at V and 2 bases at J, leaving 1 base unmatched. The germline gives CDR1 KGHSH, CDR2 LQKENI. CDR3 DNA: TGTGCCAGCTCACAGGGACAGGCCTACGAGCAGTACTTC. This sequence encodes CASSQGQAYEQYF. Variable domain in full (rest from reference TRBV18 and TRBJ2-7): NAGVMQNPRHLVRRRGQEARLRCSPMKGHSHVYWYRQLPEEGLKFMVYLQKENIIDESGMPKERFSAEFPKEGPSILRIQQVVRGDSAAYFCASSQGQAYEQYFGPGTRLTVT.

The chain uses TRBV6-5 and TRBJ1-5; weak D call: TRBD1 (6 bases). Trimming took 2 bases from V and 4 from J, leaving 15 bases between them. The CDR3 contains 16 residues. Germline loops: CDR1 MNHEY, CDR2 SVGAGI. The CDR3, as DNA: TGTGCCAGCAGTTACCTCCTAACAGGGACAAATCAGCCCCAGCATTTT. It is translated as CASSYLLTGTNQPQHF.

This chain joins TRBV6-1 and TRBJ2-7; 11 bases map to TRBD2. Looked up from germline, CDR1 is MNHNS and CDR2 is SASEGT. This CDR3 spans 15 amino acids. Trimming removed 5 bases from V and 0 bases from J; junction bases left unmatched: 3. The CDR3 is CASSTTSGSSYEQYF. In DNA, the CDR3 is TGTGCCAGCAGTACTACTAGCGGGAGCTCCTACGAGCAGTACTTC.

The J gene is TRBJ2-7, the V gene TRBV11-2; 7 nucleotides match TRBD1. CDR3 size: 14 residues. The germline gives CDR1 SGHAT, CDR2 FQNNGV. With 5 bases clipped from V and 0 bases from J, the junction kept 4 bases outside the gene matches. CDR3 in DNA: TGTGCCAGCAGCGACCACAGGGGCTCCTACGAGCAGTACTTC. The encoded protein is CASSDHRGSYEQYF.

J is TRBJ2-2 and V is TRBV9, with D possibly being TRBD1 or TRBD2 (6 bases each). Per germline, CDR1 SGDLS and CDR2 YYNGEE. Deletions cut 4 bases from V and 3 bases from J, with 16 bases between. The CDR3 covers 16 residues. The CDR3 protein is CASSRRGAEDTGELFF. The CDR3 DNA reads as TGTGCCAGCAGCAGGAGGGGGGCAGAGGACACCGGGGAGCTGTTTTTT.

This chain's CDR3 is CASSHERSYNEQFF. The CDR3 DNA is TGTGCCAGCAGCCACGAGCGCTCCTACAATGAGCAGTTCTTC. J is TRBJ2-1 and V is TRBV4-2; D is unclear. Germline assignment: CDR1 LGHNA and CDR2 YNFKEQ. This CDR3 has 14 residues. V shed 3 bases and J shed 0 bases, with 6 bases lying between them.

The V call is TRBV13, the J call TRBJ2-1, with 10 bases identical to TRBD2. CDR3 length equals 17 residues. Germline V lookup: CDR1 PRHDT, CDR2 FYEKMQ (reference sequence). The J segment lost 3 bases and the V segment lost 5 bases, leaving 10 bases of the junction unmatched. Here the CDR3 DNA reads TGTGCCAGCAGCGTAGTCACCGGGACTAGCGACTACAATGAGCAGTTCTTC. Translated, it gives CASSVVTGTSDYNEQFF. The variable domain in full, completed from reference TRBV13 and TRBJ2-1, reads AAGVIQSPRHLIKEKRETATLKCYPIPRHDTVYWYQQGPGQDPQFLISFYEKMQSDKGSIPDRFSAQQFSDYHSELNMSSLELGDSALYFCASSVVTGTSDYNEQFFGPGTRLTVL.

Only a few counts were recorded for this clone. The chain joins TRBV9 to TRBJ1-5; D not resolved. Trimming stripped 0 bases from V and 3 bases from J, with 7 bases between. Germline CDR1 SGDLS, CDR2 YYNGEE. This CDR3 spans 14 amino acids. The CDR3 DNA reads as TGTGCCAGCAGCGTAGGTGGTTTCAATCAGCCCCAGCATTTT. Amino acids: CASSVGGFNQPQHF.

V gene TRBV27 combines with J gene TRBJ1-5; D unclear. CDR3 length equals 14 residues. Germline V gene data show CDR1 as MNHEY and CDR2 as SMNVEV (reference sequence). V lost 6 bases and J lost 6, with 15 bases in between. For the CDR3, the DNA is TGTGCCAGCAGCTTCTCATCCGGGGTTCAGCCCCAGCATTTT. This encodes CASSFSSGVQPQHF.

The chain has TRBV5-1 and TRBJ2-2; D ambiguous. Per germline, CDR1 SGHRS and CDR2 YFSETQ. V was clipped by 0 bases and J by 7 bases, with 10 bases between them. CDR3 size: 14 residues. CDR3 nucleotides: TGCGCCAGCAGCTTGGGACAAATCGGCGGGGAGCTGTTTTTT. Protein: CASSLGQIGGELFF.

J is TRBJ2-3 and V is TRBV10-1, with D maybe TRBD2 (5 bases). Germline values: CDR1 WNHNN, CDR2 SYGVQD (reference sequence). The CDR3 covers 15 residues. Trimming removed 2 bases from V and 2 bases from J, with 11 bases in between. CDR3 coding DNA: TGCGCCAGCAGTGAGGGGGTCGGGGACACAGATACGCAGTATTTT. Protein sequence: CASSEGVGDTDTQYF.